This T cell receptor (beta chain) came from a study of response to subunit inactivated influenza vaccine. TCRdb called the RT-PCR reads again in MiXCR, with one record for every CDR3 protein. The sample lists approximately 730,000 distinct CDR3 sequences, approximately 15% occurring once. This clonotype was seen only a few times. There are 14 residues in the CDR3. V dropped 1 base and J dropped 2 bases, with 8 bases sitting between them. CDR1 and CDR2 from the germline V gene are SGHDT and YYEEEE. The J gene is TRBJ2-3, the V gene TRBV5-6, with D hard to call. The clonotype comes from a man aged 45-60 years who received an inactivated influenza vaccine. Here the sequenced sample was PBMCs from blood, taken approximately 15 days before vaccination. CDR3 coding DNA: TGTGCCAGCAGCTTGCGCTTTAACACAGATACGCAGTATTTT. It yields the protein CASSLRFNTDTQYF.